Listed below are T cell receptor beta chains from one sample, sequenced in a study of blood T cell repertoires in COVID-19. Some clones are missing from TCRdb's copy, which holds only in-frame ones; the method was immunoSEQ multiplex PCR. The sample records 130,000 or so clones, approximately 90% being singletons. Sequencing input: peripheral blood. The receptors here all came from a middle-aged man with acute or convalescent COVID-19. Both conserved end residues are part of each CDR3. Fields, in order: V gene, J gene, D gene, clone size, CDR3 protein, CDR3 DNA. D genes are given only for firm matches. Not all rows give a size; the values are once, few, many and, for expanded clones, a class.

>TRBV11-3|TRBJ2-7|-|-
CASSLAGPHEQYF
TGTGCCAGCAGCTTGGCAGGGCCCCACGAGCAGTACTTC
>TRBV19|TRBJ1-5|-|once
CASSPDFQPQHF
TGTGCCAGTAGTCCGGACTTTCAGCCCCAGCATTTT
>TRBV6-2/TRBV6-3|TRBJ1-1|-|-
CASSYSRRSAFF
TGTGCCAGCAGTTACTCACGTCGGAGCGCTTTCTTT
>TRBV14|TRBJ2-1|TRBD2|-
CASSQEARRGDEQFF
TGTGCCAGCAGCCAAGAGGCTCGCCGGGGGGATGAGCAGTTCTTC
>TRBV7-2|TRBJ1-2|-|-
CASSHRNNYGYTF
TGTGCCAGCAGCCACAGAAATAACTATGGCTACACCTTC
>TRBV18|TRBJ2-3|-|-
CASSRLDSLSTDTQYF
TGTGCCAGCTCCCGACTAGACAGCCTGAGCACAGATACGCAGTATTTT
>TRBV5-4|TRBJ1-2|-|-
CASSLAGATQLANYGYTF
TGTGCCAGCAGCTTGGCAGGGGCCACCCAGTTAGCTAACTATGGCTACACCTTC
>TRBV30|TRBJ1-4|-|-
CAWSGLSTNEKLFF
TGTGCCTGGTCTGGACTTTCAACTAATGAAAAACTGTTTTTT
>TRBV30|TRBJ2-5|-|-
CAWSGGYETQYF
TGTGCCTGGAGTGGAGGGTACGAGACCCAGTACTTC
>TRBV7-6|TRBJ2-7|-|-
CASSLAGGRAYEQYF
TGTGCCAGCAGCTTAGCGGGGGGGCGGGCCTACGAGCAGTACTTC
>TRBV9|TRBJ2-7|-|-
CASSRSGVVSEQYF
TGTGCCAGCAGTCGCTCGGGGGTCGTGTCGGAGCAGTACTTC
>TRBV30|TRBJ1-1|-|-
CAWSGVGLNTEAFF
TGTGCCTGGAGTGGTGTCGGGTTAAACACTGAAGCTTTCTTT
>TRBV6-6|TRBJ1-1|-|-
CASSYEGVMNTEAFF
TGTGCCAGCAGTTACGAGGGGGTAATGAACACTGAAGCTTTCTTT
>TRBV7-2|TRBJ1-1|-|-
CASSPPGWGTEAFF
TGTGCCAGCAGCCCCCCGGGGTGGGGCACTGAAGCTTTCTTT
>TRBV4-3|TRBJ2-5|-|few
CASSQDWAGQETQYF
TGCGCCAGCAGCCAAGATTGGGCAGGGCAAGAGACCCAGTACTTC
>TRBV11-3|TRBJ2-1|TRBD2|-
CASSFNRGGLHEQFF
TGTGCCAGCAGCTTTAACCGGGGGGGCCTTCATGAGCAGTTCTTC
>TRBV19|TRBJ1-1|-|-
CASKRVTGSPLDTEAFF
TGTGCCAGCAAAAGAGTGACAGGCTCTCCATTGGACACTGAAGCTTTCTTT
>TRBV19|TRBJ1-2|TRBD1|-
CASSIRTGGNGYTF
TGTGCCAGTAGTATTCGGACAGGGGGAAATGGCTACACCTTC
>TRBV4-1|TRBJ2-7|TRBD2|-
CASSQDRQPGTSVVRSYEQYF
TGCGCCAGCAGCCAAGATCGGCAGCCCGGGACTAGCGTAGTGCGCTCCTACGAGCAGTACTTC
>TRBV29-1|TRBJ1-2|TRBD1|-
CSVERDTGEGYTF
TGCAGCGTTGAACGGGACACAGGGGAAGGCTACACCTTC
>TRBV9|TRBJ2-5|-|few
CASSVAAGTQETQYF
TGTGCCAGCAGCGTAGCGGCGGGAACACAAGAGACCCAGTACTTC
>TRBV2|TRBJ1-3|TRBD1|-
CASSRDRSSGNTIYF
TGTGCCAGCAGTCGGGACAGGAGCTCTGGAAACACCATATATTTT
>TRBV20-1|TRBJ1-1|-|-
CSASSGAPTAGTEAFF
TGCAGTGCTAGTTCAGGGGCTCCCACGGCGGGCACTGAAGCTTTCTTT
>TRBV2|TRBJ2-1|-|-
CASSEASGGFYNEQFF
TGTGCCAGCAGTGAAGCTAGCGGAGGCTTCTACAATGAGCAGTTCTTC
>TRBV3-1/TRBV3-2|TRBJ2-7|TRBD1|-
CASSQEAGGAPYEQYF
TGTGCCAGCAGCCAAGAGGCAGGGGGCGCCCCTTACGAGCAGTACTTC
>TRBV5-1|TRBJ2-3|TRBD2|-
CASSLAPSGSSVSDTQYF
TGCGCCAGCAGCTTGGCCCCTAGCGGGAGTTCGGTCTCAGATACGCAGTATTTT